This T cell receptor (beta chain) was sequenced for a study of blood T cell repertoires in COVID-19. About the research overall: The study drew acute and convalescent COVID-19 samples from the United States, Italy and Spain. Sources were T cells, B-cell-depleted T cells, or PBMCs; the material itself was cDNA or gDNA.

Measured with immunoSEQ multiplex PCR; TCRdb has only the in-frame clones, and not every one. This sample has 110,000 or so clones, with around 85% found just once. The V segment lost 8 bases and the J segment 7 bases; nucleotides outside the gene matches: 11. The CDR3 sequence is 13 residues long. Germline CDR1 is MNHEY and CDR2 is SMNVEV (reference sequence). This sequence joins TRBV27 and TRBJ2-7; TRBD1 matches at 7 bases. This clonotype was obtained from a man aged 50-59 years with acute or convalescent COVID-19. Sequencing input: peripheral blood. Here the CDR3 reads CASEGGLPREQYF. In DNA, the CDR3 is TGTGCCAGCGAAGGGGGCCTCCCGCGAGAGCAGTACTTC.